The 17 T cell receptor beta chains below come from one sample, sequenced in a study of T cell repertoires in cytomegalovirus infection. TCRdb reprocessed the reads with MiXCR, giving one entry per CDR3 protein. The sample lists tens of thousands of distinct CDR3 sequences, approximately 3.6% occurring once. The sample comprised PBMCs. These receptors originate from a human donor in good health (CMV status not recorded). Some clones in this sample may be carry-over from other donors' samples.

This chain connects TRBV11-2 to TRBJ2-7; TRBD1 aligns across 10 bases. V gave up 6 bases and J gave up 3 bases; unmatched junction bases: 8. Germline CDR1 SGHAT, CDR2 FQNNGV. The CDR3 totals 15 residues. DNA for the CDR3: TGTGCCAGCAGTCCCGGGACAGGGGTGTTCTACGAGCAGTACTTC. Translation gives CASSPGTGVFYEQYF.

This clonotype has a count of ten or more. This CDR3 reads CASSLEWTEAFF. CDR3 sequence (DNA): TGTGCCAGCAGCTTAGAGTGGACAGAAGCTTTCTTT. This chain connects TRBV7-9 to TRBJ1-1, with a possible D match to TRBD1 (5 bases). The CDR3 is 12 residues long. Trimming cost V 1 base and J 8 bases, with 8 bases left between them. CDR1 and CDR2 from the germline V gene are SEHNR and FQNEAQ (reference sequence). Variable domain in full (rest from reference TRBV7-9 and TRBJ1-1): DTGVSQNPRHKITKRGQNVTFRCDPISEHNRLYWYRQTLGQGPEFLTYFQNEAQLEKSRLLSDRFSAERPKGSFSTLEIQRTEQGDSAMYLCASSLEWTEAFFGQGTRLTVV.

Ten or more counts support this clonotype. The V gene is TRBV10-3, the J gene TRBJ2-3, with TRBD1 matching over 9 bases. J lost 4 bases, V lost 4 bases, and 9 bases had no gene match. The CDR3 has 16 amino acids. Germline CDR1 and CDR2: ENHRY and SYGVKD. The CDR3 bases are TGTGCCATCAGTGTGGGGACAGGGTTTGGTGCAGATACGCAGTATTTT. This codes for CAISVGTGFGADTQYF.

This clonotype has at least ten counts. V and J are TRBV7-2 and TRBJ1-6, with D unclear. CDR3 length: 13 residues. From germline, CDR1 is SGHTA and CDR2 FQGNSA. V was pared by 4 bases and J by 13 bases, with 14 bases between. CDR3: CASSSGSFSPLHF. The CDR3 DNA follows: TGTGCCAGCAGCTCAGGCAGCTTTTCCCCCCTCCACTTT.

This clonotype was seen ten or more times. This chain links TRBV7-2 with TRBJ2-7; D gene uncertain. Germline assignment: CDR1 SGHTA and CDR2 FQGNSA. The CDR3 covers 13 residues. Trimming pared 1 base from V and 1 base from J, leaving 5 bases between. Here the CDR3 reads CASSLVRSYEQYF. The CDR3 DNA reads as TGTGCCAGCAGCTTAGTTAGGTCCTACGAGCAGTACTTC. The whole variable domain, remainder taken from reference TRBV7-2 and TRBJ2-7, is GAGVSQSPSNKVTEKGKDVELRCDPISGHTALYWYRQSLGQGLEFLIYFQGNSAPDKSGLPSDRFSAERTGGSVSTLTIQRTQQEDSAVYLCASSLVRSYEQYFGPGTRLTVT.

This clonotype was seen a handful of times. CDR3 DNA sequence: TGCAGCGTTCGGGACAGTTCGGTTGAGCAGTTCTTC. It codes for CSVRDSSVEQFF. The chain recombines TRBV29-1 with TRBJ2-1, with 7 bases identical to TRBD1. The CDR3 runs 12 residues. Germline lookup yields CDR1 SQVTM and CDR2 ANQGSEA. The V segment lost 5 bases and the J segment 9 bases; nucleotides outside the gene matches: 7.

The chain couples TRBV5-4 to TRBJ2-7; weak D call: TRBD2 (6 bases). The CDR3 is 15 amino acids. Looked up from germline, CDR1 is SGHNT and CDR2 is YYREEE (reference sequence). The V gene lost 4 bases and the J gene lost 4 bases, with 18 bases spanning the gap. The CDR3 sequence: CASSLPGTSLYEQYF. The CDR3 nucleotides read TGTGCCAGCAGCCTCCCAGGAACTAGCCTATACGAGCAGTACTTC.

This clonotype was observed many times. This chain links TRBV20-1 with TRBJ2-5, with a tentative D call TRBD1 (6 bases). This CDR3 has 14 amino acids. Germline CDR1 and CDR2: DFQATT and SNEGSKA (reference sequence). V was cut by 4 bases and J by 4 bases, with 16 bases left in between. CDR3 DNA sequence: TGCAGTGCTATCTCAGATAGACAGGCAGAGACCCAGTACTTC. Translation: CSAISDRQAETQYF.

This clonotype was picked up many times. CDR3 nucleotide sequence: TGTGCCAGCAGCGAGACGGGACTAGCGGGAGGGCACAATGAGCAGTTCTTC. It is translated as CASSETGLAGGHNEQFF. The chain combines TRBV7-6 with TRBJ2-1; 16 bases agree with TRBD2. Germline V gene sequence: CDR1 SGHVS, CDR2 FNYEAQ. V lost 5 bases, J lost 5 bases, and 6 bases stayed unmatched. The CDR3 loop spans 17 amino acids.

This clonotype appeared many times. This sequence joins TRBV6-1 and TRBJ2-1; 9 bases agree with TRBD1. The V gene's germline CDR1 is MNHNS and CDR2 SASEGT. This CDR3 contains 14 residues. Losses at the gene ends were 5 bases for V and 2 bases for J; bases not matched to a gene: 1. The CDR3 spells CASSRQGAYNEQFF. The CDR3 DNA sequence: TGTGCCAGCAGTCGACAGGGGGCCTACAATGAGCAGTTCTTC.

This clonotype was counted at least ten times. The gene calls are TRBV2 and TRBJ2-1; 11 nucleotides align to TRBD2. The CDR3 runs to 15 residues. Germline lookup yields CDR1 SNHLY and CDR2 FYNNEI. The junction had 5 bases not matched to a gene; V was cut back by 4 bases and J by 6 bases. The CDR3 loop reads CASSGGLAATNEQFF. CDR3 in DNA: TGTGCCAGCAGTGGGGGACTAGCGGCCACCAATGAGCAGTTCTTC.

Ten or more counts support this clonotype. The chain links TRBV6-5 to TRBJ1-6, with D possibly TRBD1 on 5 matching bases. Per germline, CDR1 MNHEY and CDR2 SVGAGI. The CDR3 is 15 residues long. V gave up 5 bases and J gave up 7 bases, with 15 bases separating them. The CDR3 DNA sequence: TGTGCCAGCAGTGCTTGGGGGAAGACAAATTCACCCCTCCACTTT. It codes for CASSAWGKTNSPLHF.

Ten or more counts support this clonotype. The chain has TRBV5-1 and TRBJ1-1; D remains unclear. With 0 bases removed from V and 4 bases from J, the gap between germline ends came to 10 bases. This CDR3 comprises 14 residues. Germline lookup yields CDR1 SGHRS and CDR2 YFSETQ. CDR3: CASSLDASGTEAFF. The CDR3 coding sequence is TGCGCCAGCAGCTTGGACGCCTCGGGCACTGAAGCTTTCTTT.

This clonotype was observed many times. The gene calls are TRBV7-6 and TRBJ1-1; D call uncertain. The ends were cut back, 5 bases at V and 2 bases at J, with 15 bases in the middle. CDR1 and CDR2 from the germline V gene are SGHVS and FNYEAQ. The CDR3 extends over 15 amino acids. CDR3 region: CASSAPGRENTEAFF. The CDR3 DNA follows: TGTGCCAGCAGCGCTCCGGGAAGAGAAAACACTGAAGCTTTCTTT.

At least ten counts were recorded for this clonotype. The V and J genes are TRBV6-1 and TRBJ1-2; D gene unclear. The CDR3 has 12 residues. Germline CDR1 and CDR2: MNHNS and SASEGT. Trimming removed 3 bases from V and 5 bases from J, with 7 bases in between. CDR3 coding DNA: TGTGCCAGCAGTGAGTCGTTGTATGGCTACACCTTC. Amino acids: CASSESLYGYTF.

This clonotype was observed many times. This chain links TRBV5-1 with TRBJ2-7, with 7 nucleotides matching TRBD1. V shed 6 bases and J 2 bases; nucleotides not matched to a gene: 8. Germline V gene sequence: CDR1 SGHRS, CDR2 YFSETQ. The CDR3 length is 14 residues. The CDR3 region has the DNA TGCGCCAGCACGACTCGGACAGGAGCCTACGAGCAGTACTTC. This sequence encodes CASTTRTGAYEQYF.

This clonotype was observed at least ten times. This rearrangement joins TRBV4-3 to TRBJ1-2, with no clear D. With 0 bases removed from V and 11 bases from J, the gap between germline ends came to 13 bases. CDR1 and CDR2 from the germline V gene are LGHNA and YSLEER. CDR3 length equals 13 residues. This CDR3 is CASSQDRSGHYTF. As DNA, the CDR3 is TGCGCCAGCAGCCAAGATCGGTCAGGCCATTACACCTTC.